The 4 T cell receptor beta chains reported below all come from one sample, sequenced in a study of shared clonotypes between healthy human individuals. Method: immunoSEQ multiplex PCR; TCRdb's copy keeps in-frame clones and lacks some. The table has about half a million clones, 65% to 85% seen once. Sequencing was done on a sample of PBMCs. These receptors all stem from a woman between 40 and 55 years old in good health. Some clones in this sample may be carry-over from other donors' samples.

The gene calls are TRBV15 and TRBJ2-1; D unclear. The CDR3 runs to 16 residues. The germline V and J ends were trimmed by 4 bases and 8 bases, with 21 bases remaining between them. Germline V gene sequence: CDR1 LNHNV, CDR2 YYDKDF (reference sequence). The CDR3 DNA reads as TGTGCCACCAGCATTACGCCCTTCACAGCCCCCGATGAGCAGTTCTTC. Encoded protein: CATSITPFTAPDEQFF.

For this clone: A much larger clone sits a single nucleotide away, making a read error possible. This chain connects TRBV21-1 to TRBJ2-1. TRBV21-1 is a listed pseudogene. The CDR3 sequence is 16 residues long. DNA for the CDR3: TGTGCCAGCAGCCGATATGGCGTGGGACCTTACGATGAGCAGTTCTTC. It codes for CASSRYGVGPYDEQFF.

This sequence joins TRBV5-1 and TRBJ1-4, with D hard to call. V dropped 1 base and J dropped 4 bases, with 11 bases sitting between them. Germline CDR1 SGHRS, CDR2 YFSETQ. The length of the CDR3 is 15 residues. The CDR3 coding sequence is TGCGCCAGCAGCTTGATGTTTGCGGGTAATGAAAAACTGTTTTTT. Translating gives CASSLMFAGNEKLFF.

The chain joins TRBV7-8 to TRBJ1-2; tentative D call: TRBD1 (5 bases). The CDR3 is 14 amino acids. Per germline, CDR1 SGHVS and CDR2 FQNEAQ. With 0 bases removed from V and 4 bases from J, the gap between germline ends came to 9 bases. CDR3 in DNA: TGTGCCAGCAGCTTAGCGGGGGACGTCTATGGCTACACCTTC. Amino acids: CASSLAGDVYGYTF.